This paragraph covers one TCR beta chain sequence. Antigen specificity is unknown. Each CDR3 protein is one row after TCRdb ran MiXCR on the PCR reads. Here the sample spans about 510,000 distinct CDR3 sequences, 20% to 25% being singletons. This sample stems from a study of molecular identifiers for immune sequencing clone quantification. Germline V lookup: CDR1 MNHEY, CDR2 SVGEGT. This CDR3 is built from 17 residues. The V gene end was trimmed by 8 bases and the J gene end by 1 base; junction bases not matched to a gene: 8. Naive CD8 T cells, phenotype CD8+CD4-CCR7+CD45RA+, were sorted. General study findings and limits: Barcode collisions between identical TCR molecules could shrink estimates of highly expanded clone sizes. Clonotypes topping 20 RNA copies carried over 97% of effector molecules but under 1% of naive ones.

Material: naive CD8+ T cells from blood, with Jurkat cell RNA spiked in. Indicated subset: FACS-sorted CD8+CD4-CCR7+CD45RA+ naive T cells. The sequence came from a human donor in good health. Some libraries in this study had Jurkat cell RNA spiked in. The genes are TRBV6-2 or TRBV6-3 and TRBJ1-6, with TRBD1 matching over 10 bases. CDR3 sequence (DNA): TGTGCCAGCGAGCGGGACAGGGGTTGGTCCTATAATTCACCCCTCCACTTT. This translates into CASERDRGWSYNSPLHF.